These T cell receptor beta chains were read from a single sample in a study of Ad26.COV2.S vaccination and SARS-CoV-2 variants. The assay was immunoSEQ multiplex PCR, and TCRdb's table has in-frame clones only and misses some. The sample has fewer than 400,000 clones; roughly 90% are singletons. Sample: peripheral blood, taken in a trial of Ad26.COV2.S vaccine versus placebo. The source is a person between 18 and 65 years old who received the Ad26.COV2.S COVID-19 vaccine or a placebo. Both conserved end residues are part of each CDR3. A D gene is named only where the DNA matches it firmly. Clone size is not always given. Where it is, it says once, few, many or a class for expanded clones.

>.|.|TRBV10-3|TRBJ2-5
CAISEHSRPLETQYF
TGTGCCATCAGTGAACATTCGAGGCCTTTGGAGACCCAGTACTTC
>.|TRBD1|TRBV29-1|TRBJ1-1
CSADREITEAFF
TGCAGCGCGGACAGGGAAATCACTGAAGCTTTCTTT
>.|.|TRBV19|TRBJ2-1
CASASSYNEQFF
TGTGCCAGTGCCAGCTCCTACAATGAGCAGTTCTTC
>once|.|TRBV12-3/TRBV12-4|TRBJ2-6
CASSYSGANVLTF
TGTGCCAGCTCATATTCTGGGGCCAACGTCCTGACTTTC
>few|TRBD1|TRBV27|TRBJ2-1
CASSLGQGSDEQFF
TGTGCCAGCAGTTTGGGACAGGGTAGTGATGAGCAGTTCTTC
>.|TRBD1|TRBV6-5|TRBJ1-2
CATRGTGDSGYTF
TGTGCCACTCGAGGGACAGGGGATTCGGGCTACACCTTC
>.|.|TRBV23-1|TRBJ1-1
CASTPRAMNTEAFF
TGCGCCAGCACCCCCCGGGCCATGAACACTGAAGCTTTCTTT
>few|.|TRBV15|TRBJ2-3
CATTLGRSTDTQYF
TGTGCCACCACCCTGGGACGGAGCACAGATACGCAGTATTTT
>.|.|TRBV7-9|TRBJ2-5
CASSLVAAQETQYF
TGTGCCAGCAGCTTAGTGGCAGCTCAAGAGACCCAGTACTTC
>.|.|TRBV4-3|TRBJ2-7
CASSQELPVIYEQYF
TGCGCCAGCAGCCAAGAATTGCCCGTCATCTACGAGCAGTACTTC
>.|.|TRBV7-2|TRBJ1-1
CASSLVMGETEAFF
TGTGCCAGCAGCTTAGTGATGGGGGAAACTGAAGCTTTCTTT
>.|TRBD1|TRBV19|TRBJ1-5
CASSINPRGRFSFNQPQHF
TGTGCCAGTAGTATAAACCCCAGGGGGCGATTCAGCTTCAATCAGCCCCAGCATTTT
>.|.|TRBV6-2/TRBV6-3|TRBJ1-2
CASSSSGGPYGYTF
TGTGCCAGCAGTTCCAGTGGGGGTCCATATGGCTACACCTTC
>once|TRBD1|TRBV24-1|TRBJ2-2
CATSGSGTGRTGELFF
TGTGCCACCAGTGGGTCCGGGACAGGGAGGACCGGGGAGCTGTTTTTT
>.|TRBD1|TRBV7-9|TRBJ1-5
CASSSGQALNQPQHF
TGTGCCAGCAGCTCGGGACAGGCCCTCAATCAGCCCCAGCATTTT
>.|.|TRBV28|TRBJ2-3
CASSLTGGPTDTQYF
TGTGCCAGCAGTTTAACCGGAGGGCCCACAGATACGCAGTATTTT
>.|.|TRBV6-4|TRBJ2-1
CASRGPWGRRGEVRLNEQFF
TGTGCCAGCAGGGGACCTTGGGGGAGGAGGGGGGAGGTTAGGTTGAATGAGCAGTTCTTC
>.|TRBD2|TRBV4-1|TRBJ2-3
CASSQEPAGGTDTQYF
TGCGCCAGCAGCCAAGAGCCAGCGGGGGGCACAGATACGCAGTATTTT
>.|.|TRBV7-8|TRBJ2-3
CASSLLVVLRTDTQYF
TGTGCCAGCAGCTTATTGGTTGTCCTACGCACAGATACGCAGTATTTT
>.|TRBD2|TRBV6-4|TRBJ2-1
CASSSTSGGAGEQFF
TGTGCCAGCAGTTCAACTAGCGGGGGGGCAGGTGAGCAGTTCTTC
>few|TRBD1|TRBV6-2/TRBV6-3|TRBJ2-2
CASSQTGPLNTGELFF
TGTGCCAGCAGTCAGACAGGGCCGTTGAACACCGGGGAGCTGTTTTTT
>.|.|TRBV19|TRBJ2-3
CASSLRTGKGLAGITDTQYF
TGTGCCAGTAGTCTTCGGACAGGGAAGGGGCTAGCGGGAATCACAGATACGCAGTATTTT
>once|.|TRBV28|TRBJ1-2
CASSSNARDAYGYTF
TGTGCCAGCAGTAGTAACGCGAGGGACGCCTATGGCTACACCTTC
>.|.|TRBV6-6|TRBJ2-1
CASSLLASNEQFF
TGTGCCAGCAGTTTACTAGCCTCCAATGAGCAGTTCTTC
>.|.|TRBV6-1|TRBJ2-7
CASSEGNRDWSYEQYF
TGTGCCAGCAGTGAGGGGAACCGGGATTGGTCCTACGAGCAGTACTTC
>.|.|TRBV5-1|TRBJ1-1
CASSLGAFTEAFF
TGCGCCAGCAGCTTGGGAGCATTCACTGAAGCTTTCTTT
>.|.|TRBV7-2|TRBJ2-1
CASSLGAVGGHEQFF
TGTGCCAGCAGCTTAGGTGCGGTCGGGGGTCATGAGCAGTTCTTC
>few|TRBD1|TRBV6-5|TRBJ1-5
CASTTGGSGQPQHF
TGTGCCAGTACCACAGGGGGCAGCGGTCAGCCCCAGCATTTT
>.|TRBD2|TRBV7-9|TRBJ2-1
CATQGGVSNEQFF
TGTGCCACCCAGGGAGGGGTGTCGAATGAGCAGTTCTTC
>.|TRBD2|TRBV11-2|TRBJ2-1
CASSSPGLAVYNEQFF
TGTGCCAGCAGCTCCCCGGGACTAGCGGTTTACAATGAGCAGTTCTTC
>.|.|TRBV4-1|TRBJ1-2
CASSQGGASYGYTF
TGCGCCAGCAGCCAAGGAGGAGCCTCATATGGCTACACCTTC
>.|TRBD1|TRBV7-2|TRBJ2-5
CASSLGQGTETQYF
TGTGCCAGCAGCTTAGGACAGGGGACCGAGACCCAGTACTTC
>.|.|TRBV3-1/TRBV3-2|TRBJ1-1
CASSHGQLEAFF
TGTGCCAGCAGCCATGGACAGCTTGAAGCTTTCTTT
>.|.|TRBV4-2|TRBJ2-1
CASSQDLVPAEQFF
TGTGCCAGCAGCCAAGATTTGGTCCCCGCCGAGCAGTTCTTC
>.|TRBD2|TRBV11-3|TRBJ2-1
CASSLGGGRERNEQFF
TGTGCCAGCAGCTTAGGGGGCGGGCGGGAGAGGAATGAGCAGTTCTTC
>.|TRBD1|TRBV11-2|TRBJ1-6
CASSWTGNNSPLHF
TGTGCCAGCAGCTGGACAGGGAATAATTCACCCCTCCACTTT
>.|.|TRBV19|TRBJ1-5
CASTAAKEFYSNQPQHF
TGTGCCAGTACCGCAGCGAAGGAGTTTTATAGCAATCAGCCCCAGCATTTT
>.|.|TRBV3-1/TRBV3-2|TRBJ1-2
CASSQLGPSYGYTF
TGTGCCAGCAGCCAACTGGGGCCAAGCTATGGCTACACCTTC
>.|.|TRBV27|TRBJ2-5
CASSFLGVQGTQYF
TGTGCCAGCAGTTTCCTCGGGGTACAGGGGACCCAGTACTTC
>.|TRBD2|TRBV6-6|TRBJ2-3
CASGISPRGGTDTQYF
TGTGCCAGCGGCATCTCCCCGCGGGGGGGCACAGATACGCAGTATTTT
>.|TRBD2|TRBV29-1|TRBJ2-3
CSVRGLAGTTDTQYF
TGCAGCGTTAGGGGACTAGCGGGGACCACAGATACGCAGTATTTT
>few|TRBD1|TRBV6-5|TRBJ1-5
CASRGSGQGYQPQHF
TGTGCCAGCAGGGGCTCGGGACAGGGCTATCAGCCCCAGCATTTT
>.|.|TRBV19|TRBJ2-3
CASTGTLPSTDTQYF
TGTGCCAGCACCGGGACTCTGCCTAGCACAGATACGCAGTATTTT
>once|.|TRBV12-3/TRBV12-4|TRBJ1-1
CASRQSEAFF
TGTGCCAGCAGGCAGTCCGAAGCTTTCTTT
>once|.|TRBV10-3|TRBJ1-2
CAISESETNYGYTF
TGTGCCATCAGTGAGTCCGAAACTAACTATGGCTACACCTTC
>.|.|TRBV6-1|TRBJ1-5
CASSEMEGRNNQPQHF
TGTGCCAGCAGTGAAATGGAGGGAAGAAACAATCAGCCCCAGCATTTT
>.|TRBD1|TRBV12-5|TRBJ1-1
CASGLPRDRGLRNTEAFF
TGTGCTAGTGGTTTGCCACGGGACAGGGGGCTTCGGAACACTGAAGCTTTCTTT
>.|.|TRBV7-9|TRBJ2-1
CASSSVANPYEQFF
TGTGCCAGCAGCTCGGTTGCCAATCCCTATGAGCAGTTCTTC
>.|TRBD1|TRBV28|TRBJ2-1
CASSPDRVHEQFF
TGTGCCAGCAGTCCCGACAGGGTACATGAGCAGTTCTTC
>.|TRBD1|TRBV3-1/TRBV3-2|TRBJ1-1
CASSPYLAGGENTEAFF
TGTGCCAGCAGCCCTTACCTGGCAGGGGGCGAGAACACTGAAGCTTTCTTT
>.|TRBD2|TRBV7-8|TRBJ2-1
CASSLVGSGSSYNEQFF
TGTGCCAGCAGCTTAGTCGGAAGCGGGAGTTCCTACAATGAGCAGTTCTTC
>.|TRBD1|TRBV2|TRBJ1-2
CASSFQGASYGYTF
TGTGCCAGCAGTTTCCAGGGGGCAAGCTATGGCTACACCTTC
>.|TRBD2|TRBV2|TRBJ2-1
CASSGLAGVSEQFF
TGTGCCAGCAGTGGCCTAGCGGGAGTGAGTGAGCAGTTCTTC
>.|TRBD1|TRBV28|TRBJ1-2
CASSLPGTGGGYTF
TGTGCCAGCAGCCTCCCCGGGACAGGGGGCGGCTACACCTTC
>.|TRBD1|TRBV11-3|TRBJ2-1
CASSSHPGQEGHYYNEQFF
TGTGCCAGCAGCTCCCACCCGGGACAGGAGGGGCACTACTACAATGAGCAGTTCTTC
>.|.|TRBV4-1|TRBJ1-2
CASSQVLDSYGYTF
TGCGCCAGCAGCCAAGTATTGGACAGCTATGGCTACACCTTC
>few|TRBD1|TRBV6-2/TRBV6-3|TRBJ2-7
CASSRAGTGEYEQYF
TGTGCCAGCAGCCGAGCGGGGACAGGGGAATACGAGCAGTACTTC